Below, 19 T cell receptor beta chains from the same sample are listed, as sequenced in a study of spatial heterogeneity in lung cancer. Study results and caveats: Within tumors, counts of expanded alpha and beta TCRs tracked tumor mutation counts.

These TCRs are of unknown antigen specificity. TCRdb redid the calling of the 5' RACE reads with MiXCR, one entry per CDR3 protein. This sample has around 100,000 distinct CDR3 sequences, with nearly 4.5% found just once. Time point here: sample taken at primary tumor resection. Sequences were derived from lung tumor tissue, sampled at surgery. All receptors derive from a male donor with early-stage non-small cell lung cancer.

This clonotype showed up many times. The rearrangement joins TRBV27 to TRBJ1-5, with D maybe TRBD1 (6 bases). V was trimmed by 0 bases and J by 7 bases, leaving 13 bases between them. Germline CDR1 MNHEY, CDR2 SMNVEV (reference sequence). This CDR3 comprises 15 residues. In DNA, the CDR3 is TGTGCCAGCAGTTTATCGCATCAAGGGGGACAGCCCCAGCATTTT. Amino acid sequence: CASSLSHQGGQPQHF.

This clonotype was found many times. The chain recombines TRBV20-1 with TRBJ2-1, with TRBD2 as a possible D gene (6 bases). Germline V CDR1 and CDR2: DFQATT, SNEGSKA (reference sequence). The ends were cut back, 4 bases at V and 3 bases at J, with 10 bases in the middle. The CDR3 sequence is 13 residues long. CDR3 DNA sequence: TGCAGTGCTAAACTAGCAGACTACAATGAGCAGTTCTTC. Its translation is CSAKLADYNEQFF.

This clonotype was seen repeatedly, ten times or more. The chain uses TRBV11-2 and TRBJ2-1; D possibly corresponds to TRBD2 (7 bases). Trimming stripped 6 bases from V and 3 bases from J, with 18 bases between. Germline lookup yields CDR1 SGHAT and CDR2 FQNNGV. The CDR3 contains 16 residues. Here the CDR3 reads CASSPRGGSVYNEQFF. CDR3 DNA sequence: TGTGCCAGCAGTCCCAGGGGAGGGAGTGTCTACAATGAGCAGTTCTTC.

The genes are TRBV6-1 and TRBJ1-1, with 7 bases aligning to TRBD1. The germline CDR1 and CDR2 sequences are MNHNS and SASEGT. The CDR3 totals 13 residues. J was trimmed by 6 bases and V by 4 bases; bases with no gene match: 5. Here the CDR3 DNA reads TGTGCCAGCAGTGTCAGGGGGGAAGCTGAAGCTTTCTTT. The encoded protein is CASSVRGEAEAFF.

This clonotype was seen repeatedly, ten times or more. The genes are TRBV29-1 and TRBJ2-1, with D perhaps matching TRBD2 (5 bases). Trimming pared 8 bases from V and 8 bases from J, leaving 13 bases between. The length of the CDR3 is 11 residues. Germline loops: CDR1 SQVTM, CDR2 ANQGSEA. CDR3 DNA sequence: TGCAGCTTTGGACTGTCCCATGAGCAGTTCTTC. It yields the protein CSFGLSHEQFF.

This clonotype was recorded many times. The rearrangement joins TRBV6-6 to TRBJ2-2; D is ambiguous. The CDR3 extends over 14 amino acids. Germline V gene data show CDR1 as MNHNY and CDR2 as SVGAGI (reference sequence). V was pared by 7 bases and J by 3 bases, with 12 bases between. CDR3 loop: CASTVGQYTGELFF. The CDR3 region has the DNA TGTGCCAGCACCGTCGGGCAGTACACCGGGGAGCTGTTTTTT.

This clonotype appeared many times. This CDR3 reads CASSVEPSGTSAYEQYF. The CDR3 bases are TGTGCCAGCAGCGTAGAACCTAGCGGGACCAGCGCCTACGAGCAGTACTTC. The rearrangement links TRBV9 to TRBJ2-7; 9 bases fit TRBD2. Germline V gene data show CDR1 as SGDLS and CDR2 as YYNGEE. The CDR3 has 17 amino acids. V gave up 0 bases and J gave up 2 bases; unmatched junction bases: 9.

This clonotype was picked up many times. The rearrangement joins TRBV7-9 to TRBJ2-1; 9 nucleotides match TRBD1. Per the germline V gene, CDR1 is SEHNR and CDR2 is FQNEAQ (reference sequence). This CDR3 region has 15 residues. The V gene end was trimmed by 4 bases and the J gene end by 6 bases; junction bases not matched to a gene: 7. CDR3 sequence reads: CASSYGRTGANEQFF. DNA for the CDR3: TGTGCCAGCAGCTATGGGAGGACAGGGGCCAATGAGCAGTTCTTC.

This clonotype was seen at least ten times. The genes are TRBV4-1 and TRBJ1-1; D is ambiguous. Germline lookup yields CDR1 MGHRA and CDR2 YSYEKL. V was trimmed by 0 bases and J by 0 bases, leaving 5 bases between them. The CDR3 runs to 14 residues. This CDR3 reads CASSQDRMNTEAFF. The CDR3, as DNA: TGCGCCAGCAGCCAAGACAGGATGAACACTGAAGCTTTCTTT.

This clonotype was counted ten times or more. The J gene is TRBJ2-3, the V gene TRBV25-1, with a tentative D call TRBD2 (5 bases). This CDR3 contains 15 residues. Germline CDR1 and CDR2: MGHDK and SYGVNS. The V and J ends lost 5 bases and 5 bases respectively, with 17 bases between them. In DNA, the CDR3 is TGTGCCAGCAGTTTTCGGGCGAGGGCGGGAGATACGCAGTATTTT. It is translated as CASSFRARAGDTQYF.

This clonotype showed up many times. The rearrangement links TRBV4-1 to TRBJ1-3; D is unresolved. This CDR3 is 16 amino acids long. Germline CDR1 and CDR2: MGHRA and YSYEKL. V lost 0 bases, J lost 2 bases, and 11 bases lay in between. The CDR3 coding sequence is TGCGCCAGCAGCCAAGACTGGAGATCGACTGGAAACACCATATATTTT. Translation gives CASSQDWRSTGNTIYF.

This clonotype was observed a few times. V and J are TRBV12-3 or TRBV12-4 and TRBJ1-3, with TRBD1 matching 7 bases. J lost 0 bases, V lost 6 bases, and 8 bases had no gene match. This CDR3 has 16 amino acids. This CDR3 is CASSQTGAGSGNTIYF. As DNA, the CDR3 is TGTGCCAGCAGCCAAACAGGGGCTGGCTCTGGAAACACCATATATTTT.

This clonotype was observed many times. The chain is built from TRBV3-1 and TRBJ2-3, with D unresolved. The CDR3 extends over 14 amino acids. V was shortened by 0 bases and J by 3 bases, with 7 bases between the two germline ends. Germline-derived CDR1 and CDR2 are LGHDT and YNNKEL (reference sequence). DNA for the CDR3: TGTGCCAGCAGCCAAGATTCAGCAACAGATACGCAGTATTTT. Amino acids: CASSQDSATDTQYF.

Concerning this clonotype: A much larger clone lies a single base off, so this may be a read error. This chain connects TRBV20-1 to TRBJ2-3, with D perhaps TRBD1 (5 bases). There are 14 residues in the CDR3. Germline CDR1 reads DFQATT; CDR2 reads SNEGSKA (reference sequence). The CDR3 DNA is TGCAGTGGCAGGGAACGGCCGTCGACAGAAACGCAGTATTTT. It is translated as CSGRERPSTETQYF.

The sample holds a few counts of this clonotype. The rearrangement links TRBV6-7 to TRBJ2-7; 12 nucleotides align to TRBD1. TRBV6-7 is sorted into the ORF group, with uncertain function. The CDR3 has 16 residues. V shed 10 bases and J 3 bases; nucleotides not matched to a gene: 13. As DNA, the CDR3 is TGTGCCACCTCCTTCCGGGACAGGGGGCGAGTCTACGAGCAGTACTTC. Residues: CATSFRDRGRVYEQYF.

This clonotype has at least ten counts. This chain links TRBV2 with TRBJ1-4; D ambiguous. The V gene lost 4 bases and the J gene lost 7 bases, with 4 bases spanning the gap. Germline-derived CDR1 and CDR2 are SNHLY and FYNNEI. The CDR3 sequence is 11 residues long. In DNA, the CDR3 is TGTGCCAGCAGTGTCCCTGAAAAACTGTTTTTT. Encoded protein: CASSVPEKLFF.

This clonotype was seen repeatedly, ten times or more. The chain combines TRBV10-2 with TRBJ2-3, with 8 nucleotides matching TRBD2. V lost 6 bases and J lost 0; bases outside the gene matches: 17. The CDR3 totals 19 residues. Germline V gene sequence: CDR1 WSHSY, CDR2 SAAADI. The CDR3 DNA reads TGCGCCAGCAGCCCCCAGCCGAGGGTAGCGGGGTCTAGCACAGATACGCAGTATTTT. This codes for CASSPQPRVAGSSTDTQYF.

Only a few counts were recorded for this clonotype. This chain connects TRBV12-3 or TRBV12-4 to TRBJ1-1, with D possibly TRBD1 on 5 matching bases. Trimming stripped 3 bases from V and 6 bases from J, with 17 bases between. The CDR3 sequence is 15 residues long. CDR3 loop: CASSFSGSQVAEAFF. Here the CDR3 DNA reads TGTGCCAGCAGTTTCTCAGGGAGCCAAGTCGCTGAAGCTTTCTTT.

This clonotype came up many times. V gene TRBV20-1 combines with J gene TRBJ2-1, with TRBD2 matching over 7 bases. Germline CDR1 DFQATT, CDR2 SNEGSKA (reference sequence). This CDR3 contains 13 residues. J lost 9 bases, V lost 4 bases, and 9 bases had no gene match. CDR3 protein: CSAKGGRFSEQFF. CDR3 nucleotides: TGCAGTGCTAAGGGCGGGAGATTCTCTGAGCAGTTCTTC.